The rows below give T cell receptor beta chains drawn from one sample of a study of T cell responses to AZD1222 COVID-19 vaccine. Clones were sequenced by immunoSEQ multiplex PCR, and TCRdb holds only the in-frame ones, with some missing. The repertoire consists of around 180,000 clones, with approximately 86% occurring once and the leading ten covering approximately 0.49%. Sequencing was performed on peripheral blood, taken on day 0 of AZD1222 vaccination. Every receptor here comes from an adult in good health. Both conserved end residues are trimmed from each CDR3.

j_gene: TRBJ1-3; v_gene: TRBV28; CDR3aa: ASSSPVLGTIGNTIY
j_gene: TRBJ1-3; v_gene: TRBV11-2; CDR3aa: ASSLGAGRNTIY
j_gene: TRBJ1-2; v_gene: TRBV6-5; CDR3aa: ASSYGSYGYT
j_gene: TRBJ1-4; v_gene: TRBV7-2; CDR3aa: ASSFGGGVEKLF
j_gene: TRBJ2-1; v_gene: TRBV20-1; CDR3aa: SAVQGNEQF
j_gene: TRBJ2-1; v_gene: TRBV19; CDR3aa: ASSGAGYNEQF
j_gene: TRBJ2-7; v_gene: TRBV28; CDR3aa: ASSATGVAYEQY
j_gene: TRBJ1-5; v_gene: TRBV19; CDR3aa: ASNTGGTSNQPQH
j_gene: TRBJ1-1; v_gene: TRBV5-1; CDR3aa: ASNPRLNTEAF
j_gene: TRBJ2-2; v_gene: TRBV4-2; CDR3aa: ASSQDGNRGLTGELF
j_gene: TRBJ1-4; v_gene: TRBV15; CDR3aa: ATSRDRAGGEKLF
j_gene: TRBJ1-4; v_gene: TRBV7-2; CDR3aa: ASRLDRINEKLF
j_gene: TRBJ1-6; v_gene: TRBV5-1; CDR3aa: ASSPRGYNSPLH
j_gene: TRBJ1-3; v_gene: TRBV15; CDR3aa: ATSHKGPGGDSGNTIY
j_gene: TRBJ2-7; v_gene: TRBV7-9; CDR3aa: ASSSTGGIWYEQY
j_gene: TRBJ1-2; v_gene: TRBV6-5; CDR3aa: ASSYSGQGQGYT
j_gene: TRBJ2-7; v_gene: TRBV7-9; CDR3aa: ASSLGPRGQDYEQY
j_gene: TRBJ2-7; v_gene: TRBV25-1; CDR3aa: ASSVTGGHEQY
j_gene: TRBJ2-2; v_gene: TRBV4-3; CDR3aa: ASSPLDRGETGELF
j_gene: TRBJ2-2; v_gene: TRBV7-9; CDR3aa: ASSLALGQENTGELF
j_gene: TRBJ1-4; v_gene: TRBV13; CDR3aa: ASSLGDQGREKLF
j_gene: TRBJ1-1; v_gene: TRBV28; CDR3aa: ASTMGGANTEAF
j_gene: TRBJ1-2; v_gene: TRBV19; CDR3aa: ASSTGRTSDYGYT
j_gene: TRBJ2-5; v_gene: TRBV3-1/TRBV3-2; CDR3aa: ASSQDELAGDVKTQY
j_gene: TRBJ2-5; v_gene: TRBV6-6; CDR3aa: ASSRGGAETQY
j_gene: TRBJ1-3; v_gene: TRBV28; CDR3aa: ASGTSGNTIY
j_gene: TRBJ1-5; v_gene: TRBV4-1; CDR3aa: ASSPHAGGDQPQH
j_gene: TRBJ2-3; v_gene: TRBV11-2; CDR3aa: ASSLEIAGAADTQY
j_gene: TRBJ2-1; v_gene: TRBV12-3/TRBV12-4; CDR3aa: ASSPRHEQF
j_gene: TRBJ1-3; v_gene: TRBV13; CDR3aa: ASSSGPGNTIY
j_gene: TRBJ2-1; v_gene: TRBV7-2; CDR3aa: ASSSTSGPYNEQF
j_gene: TRBJ1-4; v_gene: TRBV5-1; CDR3aa: ASSRGQENEKLF
j_gene: TRBJ1-1; v_gene: TRBV19; CDR3aa: ASSHGTGKTEAF
j_gene: TRBJ1-1; v_gene: TRBV30; CDR3aa: AWSMGGLRGNTEAF
j_gene: TRBJ2-1; v_gene: TRBV5-1; CDR3aa: ASRTGTSNNEQF
j_gene: TRBJ1-3; v_gene: TRBV6-2/TRBV6-3; CDR3aa: ASSFTGTVSGNTIY
j_gene: TRBJ2-6; v_gene: TRBV5-1; CDR3aa: ASSSYSLLLGTSGANVLT
j_gene: TRBJ1-5; v_gene: TRBV29-1; CDR3aa: SARDSYNQPQH